Following are 12 T cell receptor beta chains from one sample sequenced in a study of tumor-infiltrating lymphocytes in oesophageal squamous cell carcinoma. Using its own MiXCR run on the PCR reads, TCRdb lists one record per CDR3 protein. Of over 10,000 distinct CDR3 sequences detected, around 50% appear once; the ten largest clones hold approximately 32%. What was sequenced was esophageal tumor tissue. Receptors were obtained from a female donor with esophageal squamous cell carcinoma.

This clonotype was observed a handful of times. The CDR3 protein is CASSFRQGSGTDTQYF. The CDR3 DNA reads TGTGCCAGCAGTTTCCGACAGGGGAGCGGCACAGATACGCAGTATTTT. This sequence joins TRBV7-2 and TRBJ2-3; 8 bases are a match to TRBD1. The CDR3 has 16 amino acids. The V and J ends lost 6 bases and 1 base, in that order; junction bases with no gene match: 9. From germline, CDR1 is SGHTA and CDR2 FQGNSA.

A few counts support this clonotype. The genes are TRBV7-2 and TRBJ2-5; D is unresolved. There are 13 residues in the CDR3. Germline CDR1 reads SGHTA; CDR2 reads FQGNSA. The V gene lost 7 bases and the J gene lost 2 bases, with 11 bases spanning the gap. CDR3 region: CASTSYLQETQYF. For the CDR3, the DNA is TGTGCCAGCACCTCTTACCTACAAGAGACCCAGTACTTC.

The genes are TRBV12-3 or TRBV12-4 and TRBJ2-1, with 9 bases aligning to TRBD2. The J call may not be correct, given that the DNA end is closer to TRBJ2-7. The CDR3 runs to 16 residues. The CDR3 region has the DNA TGTGCCAGCAGCCCATCGTGGAGCGGGAGGTCCCACGAGCAGTACTTC. Translation gives CASSPSWSGRSHEQYF.

This clonotype was seen a handful of times. The V and J genes are TRBV7-2 and TRBJ2-3; weak D call: TRBD1 (6 bases). The CDR3 length is 16 residues. V was clipped by 4 bases and J by 4 bases, with 18 bases between them. The germline CDR1 and CDR2 sequences are SGHTA and FQGNSA. The CDR3 reads CASSWKQGFLPDTQYF. The CDR3 DNA reads TGTGCCAGCAGCTGGAAACAGGGTTTTCTCCCAGATACGCAGTATTTT.

The chain carries TRBV10-1 and TRBJ1-1; no reliable D call. The J call is doubtful: the DNA matches TRBJ2-2 better. Looked up from germline, CDR1 is WNHNN and CDR2 is SYGVQD (reference sequence). The CDR3 extends over 14 amino acids. CDR3 amino acids: CASSEQLATGELFF. Written as DNA, the CDR3 is TGCGCCAGCAGTGAGCAATTAGCCACCGGGGAGCTGTTTTTT.

V usage is TRBV27 and J usage is TRBJ2-1; TRBD2 agrees at 8 bases. Germline V gene lookup returns CDR1 MNHEY and CDR2 SMNVEV (reference sequence). The CDR3 has 14 amino acids. The ends lost 10 bases at V and 4 bases at J; junction bases unmatched: 9. The CDR3 region is CATYRGGDYNEQFF. CDR3 nucleotide sequence: TGTGCCACATATCGGGGGGGCGATTACAATGAGCAGTTCTTC.

The chain recombines TRBV7-3 with TRBJ2-5; 8 nucleotides agree with TRBD2. The J call may not be correct, given that the DNA end is closer to TRBJ2-7. Germline CDR1 SGHTA, CDR2 FQGTGA. The CDR3 consists of 15 residues. As DNA, the CDR3 is TGTGCCAGCAGCTCGTCTGGTAGCGGGAACAACGAGCAGTACTTC. Protein: CASSSSGSGNNEQYF.

The chain recombines TRBV24-1 with TRBJ2-5; TRBD1 matches at 7 bases. The length of the CDR3 is 14 residues. V lost 4 bases, J lost 4 bases, and 5 bases stayed unmatched. Germline loops: CDR1 KGHDR, CDR2 SFDVKD. Written as DNA, the CDR3 is TGTGCCACCAGTGAGACCGGGACAGTAGAGACCCAGTACTTC. This sequence encodes CATSETGTVETQYF.

V is TRBV10-3 and J is TRBJ2-6, with D possibly TRBD2 on 7 matching bases. CDR1 and CDR2 (germline): ENHRY, SYGVKD. Between the trimmed V and J ends, which lost 0 bases and 11 bases, there was a span of 17 bases. The CDR3 covers 16 residues. CDR3 region: CAISESGGAQAHVLTF. The DNA of the CDR3 is TGTGCCATCAGTGAGTCGGGGGGGGCGCAAGCCCACGTCCTGACTTTC.

The V and J genes are TRBV19 and TRBJ2-2; D is ambiguous. V was shortened by 3 bases and J by 10 bases, with 12 bases between the two germline ends. The CDR3 sequence is 13 residues long. Germline V CDR1 and CDR2: LNHDA, SQIVND (reference sequence). CDR3: CASSIVGSVELFF. The CDR3 coding sequence is TGTGCCAGTAGTATTGTTGGGTCAGTGGAGCTGTTTTTT.

The chain has TRBV6-2 or TRBV6-3 and TRBJ2-7; the match to TRBD2 covers 7 bases. V lost 5 bases, J lost 2 bases, and 12 bases stayed unmatched. Germline-derived CDR1 and CDR2 are MNHEY and SVGEGT. The CDR3 spans 16 residues. The CDR3 DNA is TGTGCCAGCAGTGTTTCTTCCGCGGGAGTGCCCTACGAGCAGTACTTC. Translating it yields CASSVSSAGVPYEQYF.

In this sample, this clonotype turned up once. The rearrangement uses TRBV7-6 and TRBJ2-3; TRBD2 matches at 9 bases. After removal of 1 base from V and 2 bases from J, the junction contained 13 bases not matched to a gene. The CDR3 is made up of 19 amino acids. Germline CDR1 reads SGHVS; CDR2 reads FNYEAQ. CDR3 coding DNA: TGTGCCAGCAGCTTAGTTCGTGCGGGGGGGTCCGGATTCACAGATACGCAGTATTTT. It specifies CASSLVRAGGSGFTDTQYF.